This entry is about one T cell receptor beta chain. The CDR3 covers 14 residues. The data were obtained in a study of blood T cell repertoires in COVID-19. Using immunoSEQ multiplex PCR, the repertoire was profiled, and TCRdb retains in-frame clones only, with some absent. The table includes tens of thousands of clones, about 92% detected once. Material for sequencing was peripheral blood. The sequence derives from a man aged 50-60 years with COVID-19, enrolled during active disease. The V and J genes are TRBV21-1 and TRBJ2-2; the listed D gene, TRBD2, was not tested against the DNA. TRBV21-1 is described as a pseudogene. CDR3 residues: CASNFRLAFRELFF. The CDR3 region has the DNA TGTGCCAGCAACTTTCGCCTCGCGTTTAGGGAGCTGTTTTTT.